Reported below is one T cell receptor beta chain. Its antigen is still unknown. This entry belongs to a study of human T cells and chemical hapten exposure. Study findings and constraints: No alteration of TCRs above 1 in 1000 frequency was seen with DPC sensitization.

As for time point: patch test 2, 6 weeks after DPC sensitization. Stated treatment: therapeutic diphenylcyclopropenone sensitization with weekly scalp DPC. Via MiXCR, TCRdb re-called the RACE reads, giving one row per CDR3 protein. The sample holds roughly 120,000 distinct CDR3 sequences; about a tenth are singletons and the top ten take around 3.1%. Source: whole blood, taken in connection with sensitization to the hapten diphenylcyclopropenone (DPC). This clonotype originated in a woman aged 40 to 50 with alopecia areata. Some clones in this sample may be carry-over from other donors' samples.

The CDR3 sequence: CASSQGISGGPNAYEQYF. CDR3 DNA: TGCGCCAGCAGCCAAGGTATTAGCGGGGGCCCGAATGCCTACGAGCAGTACTTC. This rearrangement joins TRBV4-3 to TRBJ2-7, with 9 bases identical to TRBD2. Germline loops: CDR1 LGHNA, CDR2 YSLEER. Losses at the gene ends were 1 base for V and 2 bases for J; bases not matched to a gene: 12. The CDR3 consists of 18 residues.